This entry features one TCR beta chain sequence. This record comes from a study of identifying expanded T cells in peripheral blood. The assay was immunoSEQ multiplex PCR, and TCRdb's table has in-frame clones only and misses some. The table has tens of thousands of clones, 85% seen once. Healthy donors had no documented immune events, such as infections, while sampled. The CDR3 sequence is 14 residues long. Trimming removed 1 base at V and 8 bases at J, with 14 bases between. The germline CDR1 and CDR2 sequences are MGHRA and YSYEKL. The V gene is TRBV4-1, the J gene TRBJ1-2; D remains ambiguous. This sequence originates from a person between 18 and 75 years old in good health. The source material was blood. CDR3 bases: TGCGCCAGCAGCCAAGGTCCCACGCAAGAGGGCTACACCTTC. This sequence encodes CASSQGPTQEGYTF.